These 8 T cell receptor beta chains share one sample of origin, sequenced in a study of metastatic and nonmetastatic thyroid tumors. Patients were all untreated before their thyroid surgery. MiXCR re-clonotyped the PCR reads for TCRdb. The sample consists of some 15,000 clones, roughly an eighth of them appearing once. The sample comprised tumor tissue. All receptors come from a female donor with papillary thyroid cancer or a benign thyroid nodule (not recorded which). Some clones in this sample may be carry-over from other donors' samples.

The chain is built from TRBV7-6 and TRBJ1-1; D is undetermined. The germline V and J ends were trimmed by 8 bases and 0 bases, with 10 bases remaining between them. The CDR3 covers 13 residues. CDR1 and CDR2 from the germline V gene are SGHVS and FNYEAQ. The CDR3 region is CASSHGMNTEAFF. DNA of the CDR3: TGTGCCAGCTCACACGGAATGAACACTGAAGCTTTCTTT.

This clone was counted at least ten times. This chain links TRBV19 with TRBJ1-2; D remains ambiguous. Germline V gene data show CDR1 as LNHDA and CDR2 as SQIVND (reference sequence). Trimming took off 6 bases at V and 4 bases at J, with 6 bases between the two ends. This CDR3 contains 11 residues. Here the CDR3 DNA reads TGTGCCAGTAGCCTTGCCTATGGCTACACCTTC. Translating it yields CASSLAYGYTF.

This clone was counted many times. Being one base from a much bigger clone, this may be a read error. As the CDR3 is not closed by the conserved phenylalanine or tryptophan, this likely results from a read error. This chain joins TRBV13 and TRBJ2-7; 7 bases are shared with TRBD2. Germline V gene sequence: CDR1 PRHDT, CDR2 FYEKMQ (reference sequence). Unmatched junction bases numbered 5, after V lost 6 bases and J lost 6 bases. This CDR3 region has 12 residues. CDR3: CASSRSGFEQYL. CDR3 DNA sequence: TGTGCCAGCAGTCGTAGCGGGTTCGAGCAGTACCTC.

In its sample, this clone was seen many times. The J gene is TRBJ2-7, the V gene TRBV4-1; a weak D match, TRBD1 (7 bases). The CDR3 sequence is 15 residues long. Trimming cost V 4 bases and J 2 bases, with 15 bases left between them. The germline CDR1 and CDR2 sequences are MGHRA and YSYEKL. The CDR3 spells CASSPSPRGAYEQYF. CDR3 in DNA: TGCGCCAGCAGCCCGTCCCCCAGGGGGGCCTACGAGCAGTACTTC.

The chain is built from TRBV5-6 and TRBJ2-1; 10 nucleotides line up with TRBD2. The CDR3 length is 17 residues. With V trimmed by 0 bases and J by 6 bases, 9 bases remained unmatched. Germline V gene data show CDR1 as SGHDT and CDR2 as YYEEEE. CDR3 DNA sequence: TGTGCCAGCAGCTTGGGGTTCATAGCGGGAGGCCCCAATGAGCAGTTCTTC. As protein: CASSLGFIAGGPNEQFF.

The table lists this clone with many counts. Other DNA sequences in this sample translate to the same CDR3. The chain couples TRBV10-3 to TRBJ2-2; D perhaps matches TRBD2 (6 bases). This CDR3 spans 15 amino acids. The germline V gene encodes CDR1 ENHRY and CDR2 SYGVKD. Trimming took 7 bases from V and 0 from J, leaving 12 bases between them. In DNA, the CDR3 is TGTGCCATCACCCCAGCGGGCCCGAACACCGGGGAGCTGTTTTTT. Its protein product is CAITPAGPNTGELFF.

V usage is TRBV9 and J usage is TRBJ1-2; 7 nucleotides agree with TRBD1. Trimming at V came to 3 bases and at J to 5 bases, leaving 7 bases not matched to a gene. CDR1 and CDR2 from the germline V gene are SGDLS and YYNGEE. The CDR3 has 14 amino acids. CDR3 bases: TGTGCCAGCAGCGGACGACAGGGACCTTATGGCTACACCTTC. Protein: CASSGRQGPYGYTF.

This clone was counted a few times. The chain combines TRBV6-1 with TRBJ2-3, with 8 bases identical to TRBD1. V shed 5 bases and J 6 bases; nucleotides not matched to a gene: 13. This CDR3 has 16 residues. Germline CDR1 and CDR2: MNHNS and SASEGT. The CDR3 loop reads CASSTQGAPFMDTQYF. DNA of the CDR3: TGTGCCAGCAGTACCCAGGGGGCGCCGTTTATGGATACGCAGTATTTT.